The rows below give T cell receptor beta chains drawn from one sample of a study of Ad26.COV2.S vaccination and SARS-CoV-2 variants. Assay used: immunoSEQ multiplex PCR; TCRdb lists only in-frame clones, some missing. The table has a few hundred thousand clones, approximately 92% seen once. The starting material was peripheral blood, obtained in a trial of Ad26.COV2.S vaccine versus placebo. Source of these receptors: a person between 18 and 59 years old who received the Ad26.COV2.S COVID-19 vaccine or a placebo. Each CDR3 is given with its conserved first and last residue. D genes are given only for firm matches. A clone size is listed for some rows: how often the clone was seen (once, few, many), or a class if it is expanded.

>TRBV28|-|-|TRBJ1-1
TGTGCCAGCAGTTTGGGACGGATCGCTGAAGCTTTCTTT
CASSLGRIAEAFF
>TRBV6-5|-|-|TRBJ2-6
TGTGCCAGCAGCAATTCTGGGGCCAACGTCCTGACTTTC
CASSNSGANVLTF
>TRBV30|-|-|TRBJ2-5
TGTGCCTGGAGTACCCCGGGCTTCGAAAAGTACTTC
CAWSTPGFEKYF
>TRBV13|-|-|TRBJ2-5
TGTGCCAGCAGCTTAGCAGGGTGGGGGGAGACCCAGTACTTC
CASSLAGWGETQYF
>TRBV7-3|-|-|TRBJ2-1
TGTGCCAGCGGGTCAGGGGCAGGGAATGAGCAGTTCTTC
CASGSGAGNEQFF
>TRBV12-3/TRBV12-4|TRBD1|-|TRBJ2-5
TGTGCCAGCAGCCGACAGGGGGAGACCCAGTACTTC
CASSRQGETQYF
>TRBV25-1|-|-|TRBJ2-1
TGTGCCAGCAGTGACGGCCTAGGAGCCTACAATGAGCAGTTCTTC
CASSDGLGAYNEQFF
>TRBV20-1|TRBD2|-|TRBJ2-1
TGCAGTGCTAGTAGCGGGAGGGCCTTCGTTGAGCAGTTCTTC
CSASSGRAFVEQFF
>TRBV7-7|-|-|TRBJ2-1
TGTGCCAGCAGCTTAGACGAATTGGCGGGGCAAAAGGAGCAGTTCTTC
CASSLDELAGQKEQFF
>TRBV30|-|-|TRBJ1-2
TGTGCCTGGAGTGTACGCGGCCCGGTCGGCACCTTC
CAWSVRGPVGTF
>TRBV3-1/TRBV3-2|-|-|TRBJ1-1
TGTGCCAGCAGCCAAGGGGGGAACACTGAAGCTTTCTTT
CASSQGGNTEAFF
>TRBV30|-|-|TRBJ2-3
TGTGCCTGGAGCGCCTCAGATACGCAGTATTTT
CAWSASDTQYF
>TRBV2|TRBD1|-|TRBJ1-4
TGTGCCAGCAGCGAGATGGGACAGGGGGAAAAACTGTTTTTT
CASSEMGQGEKLFF
>TRBV18|TRBD1|-|TRBJ2-5
TGTGCCAGCTCCCAAGCGACAGGGACCTACGAGACCCAGTACTTC
CASSQATGTYETQYF
>TRBV29-1|TRBD1|-|TRBJ1-5
TGCAGCGTTACACAGGGGTTCAATCAGCCCCAGCATTTT
CSVTQGFNQPQHF
>TRBV10-2|TRBD1|-|TRBJ2-7
TGCGCCAGCAGGTTAACAGGGGTGCTCTACGAGCAGTACTTC
CASRLTGVLYEQYF
>TRBV30|TRBD1|-|TRBJ1-5
TGTGCCTGGAACAACAGGGGAGGGGATCAGCCCCAGCATTTT
CAWNNRGGDQPQHF
>TRBV11-2|-|-|TRBJ1-2
TGTGCCAGCAGCTTAGACCCGGGGGCGGCTGGCTACACCTTC
CASSLDPGAAGYTF
>TRBV28|-|-|TRBJ1-4
TGTGCCAGCGTATCCTCCCGGCCGTTGGTAGCTAATGAAAAACTGTTTTTT
CASVSSRPLVANEKLFF
>TRBV5-8|-|-|TRBJ1-2
TGTGCCAGCAGCTTGGCATTAAGTGCATACACCTTC
CASSLALSAYTF
>TRBV29-1|-|-|TRBJ1-2
TGCAGCGTTGACCAGGGGCGCGGTGGCTACACCTTC
CSVDQGRGGYTF
>TRBV7-2|-|-|TRBJ2-7
TGTGCCAGCAGCTTTATTAGCTCCTACGAGCAGTACTTC
CASSFISSYEQYF
>TRBV2|-|once|TRBJ1-3
TGTGCCAGCAGTGAAAGCGGGCAGGGCTTCTCTGGAAACACCATATATTTT
CASSESGQGFSGNTIYF
>TRBV7-6|-|-|TRBJ2-1
TGTGCCAGCAGCTTACAGGGGGGGCTAGCGGTTTACAATGAGCAGTTCTTC
CASSLQGGLAVYNEQFF
>TRBV11-3|-|-|TRBJ2-7
TGTGCCAGCAGCTTTGGGCAGGGCGGGGAGCAGTACTTC
CASSFGQGGEQYF
>TRBV30|-|-|TRBJ1-1
TGTGCCTGGAGTGTACTACGGGTTGGGAACACTGAAGCTTTCTTT
CAWSVLRVGNTEAFF
>TRBV13|TRBD2|once|TRBJ2-7
TGTGCCAGCAGCCTAAGAGGACTAGCGGGATTCGAGCAGTACTTC
CASSLRGLAGFEQYF
>TRBV18|TRBD1|few|TRBJ2-2
TGTGCCAGCTCACCCGGGGACAGGGGGCGCTTCGCCGGGGAGCTGTTTTTT
CASSPGDRGRFAGELFF
>TRBV24-1|-|once|TRBJ2-1
TGTGCCACAAGGGCTCGGGAGCTAGATGAGCAGTTCTTC
CATRARELDEQFF
>TRBV28|TRBD1|-|TRBJ1-2
TGTGCCAGCAGTCCCTGGACAGGGGGGGACTATGGCTACACCTTC
CASSPWTGGDYGYTF
>TRBV29-1|-|-|TRBJ2-3
TGCAGCGTCGCGGACGGAGATACGCAGTATTTT
CSVADGDTQYF
>TRBV6-5|-|-|TRBJ1-1
TGTGCCAGCATGAGACGGGACGGGAACACTGAAGCTTTCTTT
CASMRRDGNTEAFF
>TRBV19|-|-|TRBJ2-1
TGTGCCAGTTCGGAGTTAGGTGAGCAGTTCTTC
CASSELGEQFF
>TRBV7-8|-|-|TRBJ2-7
TGTGCCAGCAGCTTAGGGGGACAACTCCGACCCTACGAGCAGTACTTC
CASSLGGQLRPYEQYF
>TRBV7-2|-|-|TRBJ2-1
TGTGCCAGCAGCCCCGGGGCCTCCTACAATGAGCAGTTCTTC
CASSPGASYNEQFF
>TRBV19|TRBD1|-|TRBJ1-1
TGTGCCAGTAGTAACAGGGGTACCACTGAAGCTTTCTTT
CASSNRGTTEAFF
>TRBV18|-|-|TRBJ1-4
TGTGCCAGCTCACCCAGGTTTGCAACTAATGAAAAACTGTTTTTT
CASSPRFATNEKLFF
>TRBV11-2|-|-|TRBJ2-7
TGTGCCAGCAGCTTAGCGGCAGGAAAGGAGCGGGAGCAGTACTTC
CASSLAAGKEREQYF
>TRBV5-1|-|-|TRBJ1-4
TGCGCCAGCAGCTTGACAGGGTTATTCCCAACTAATGAAAAACTGTTTTTT
CASSLTGLFPTNEKLFF
>TRBV4-3|-|-|TRBJ2-4
TGCGCCAGCAGCCGGAGAGGGGAAAACATTCAGTACTTC
CASSRRGENIQYF
>TRBV30|-|-|TRBJ2-3
TGTGCCTGGAGATCAAACAGAGTCGGGGCGGGCACAGATACGCAGTATTTT
CAWRSNRVGAGTDTQYF
>TRBV7-9|TRBD1|-|TRBJ2-7
TGTGCCAGCAGCCCCCGGGACAGGGGCTACGAGCAGTACTTC
CASSPRDRGYEQYF